This T cell receptor beta chain was identified in a study of shared clonotypes between healthy human individuals. TCRdb's table, derived via immunoSEQ multiplex PCR, lists solely in-frame clones and lacks some. The profile covers over a million clones, with around 78% appearing a single time and more than 0.5% taken by the ten largest. Germline CDR1 is SGHNT and CDR2 is YYREEE (reference sequence). This CDR3 region has 13 residues. V was trimmed by 3 bases and J by 1 base, leaving 7 bases between them. Sequences were obtained from memory CD4+ T cells from PBMCs. As to subset: CD45RA-negative fraction. This clonotype was obtained from a man younger than 35 in good health. Some clones in this sample may be carry-over from other donors' samples. The V gene is TRBV5-4, the J gene TRBJ1-2; D uncertain. The CDR3 spells CASSSEGNYGYTF. CDR3 coding DNA: TGTGCCAGCAGCTCTGAAGGTAACTATGGCTACACCTTC.